This T cell receptor (beta chain) was sequenced for a study of OX40 agonist ivuxolimab in advanced cancers. Study details: Given to patients was ivuxolimab, an agonistic anti-OX40 (CD134) antibody.

Germline V gene sequence: CDR1 LGHNA, CDR2 YNFKEQ. The V segment lost 1 base and the J segment 2 bases; nucleotides outside the gene matches: 5. The CDR3 is made up of 15 amino acids. Some clones are missing from TCRdb's copy, which holds only in-frame ones; the method was immunoSEQ multiplex PCR. The data show about 12,000 clones, around 83% seen once. Patients with a history of autoimmune disease or on systemic immunosuppression were excluded. This sequence was found in an adult with an advanced solid tumor such as melanoma, head and neck, liver or kidney cancer. The gene calls are TRBV4-2 and TRBJ2-7, with 7 bases lining up with TRBD2. Sample: CD4+ or CD8+ T cells sorted from blood, taken in a trial of the OX40 agonist ivuxolimab. CDR3: CASSQGEGPTYEQYF. The CDR3, as DNA: TGTGCCAGCAGCCAAGGGGAGGGCCCCACCTACGAGCAGTACTTC.